This T cell receptor beta chain was captured in a study of spatial heterogeneity in lung cancer. This clonotype was detected many times. In TCRdb, the 5' RACE reads were re-called with MiXCR into one record per CDR3 protein. The sample lists approximately 44,000 distinct CDR3 sequences, about an eighth seen once, with 56% in the top ten. Trimming shortened V by 0 bases and J by 2 bases, and 8 bases separated the two germline ends. The CDR3 length is 14 residues. CDR1 SGHRS and CDR2 YFSETQ come from the germline V gene. Regarding time point: sample taken at primary tumor resection. Sequencing was performed on whole RNA extracted from tumor and nontumor lung tissue, or from frozen PBMC, and the material was left unsorted.

Sequences were derived from PBMCs, sampled at surgery. The TCR originated in a male donor with early-stage non-small cell lung cancer. This rearrangement joins TRBV5-1 to TRBJ1-2; no reliable D call. CDR3 sequence reads: CASSLEAPNYGYTF. CDR3 coding DNA: TGCGCCAGCAGCTTGGAAGCACCGAACTATGGCTACACCTTC.